The entry below gives a single T cell receptor beta chain sequence along with its context. Its matching antigen is unknown. The data were obtained in a study of beta chain features in type 1 diabetes. Study-wide results and limits: People with Type 1 diabetes carried modestly yet significantly shorter TCRB CDR3s in all four CD4+ subsets.

Sequencing targeted expressed TCRB transcripts, as all isolated RNA had been reverse transcribed. Measured with immunoSEQ multiplex PCR; TCRdb has only the in-frame clones, and not every one. The table has approximately 360,000 clones, roughly 12% seen once; the top ten hold around 0.01%. The V segment lost 3 bases and the J segment 1 base; nucleotides outside the gene matches: 4. Germline lookup yields CDR1 KGHSH and CDR2 LQKENI. The CDR3 extends over 15 amino acids. The chain is built from TRBV18 and TRBJ2-7; 9 bases map to TRBD1. The source is a woman aged 18-29 years with type 1 diabetes. The sample taken for sequencing was naive CD4+ T cells from blood. The CDR3 protein is CASSPDRGRSYEQYF. CDR3 DNA: TGTGCCAGCTCACCGGACAGGGGAAGGTCCTACGAGCAGTACTTC.